The present TCR beta chain was sequenced within a study of shared clonotypes between healthy human individuals. Across the study: For every donor, three CD4 naive, three CD4 memory, two CD8 naive and one CD8 memory plates were used. Study observations and caveats: Only blood was sampled; tissue repertoires likely differ.

V dropped 0 bases and J dropped 4 bases, with 9 bases sitting between them. The CDR3 extends over 14 amino acids. CDR1 and CDR2 (germline): MNHEY, SMNVEV (reference sequence). Libraries were prepared by immunoSEQ multiplex PCR; TCRdb keeps only in-frame clonotypes and omits some of them. The table shows 2 million to 2.5 million clones, with approximately 94% occurring only once. Notes on this clone: Antigen unknown.

V usage is TRBV27 and J usage is TRBJ1-2; possible D gene TRBD1, 6 bases. The sequence was collected from a man aged 18 to 29 in good health. The sample was naive CD4+ T cells sorted from blood. Stated subset: CD45RA+ positively selected. CDR3 nucleotide sequence: TGTGCCAGCAGTTTATCGACAGGTTCCTATGGCTACACCTTC. Amino acid sequence: CASSLSTGSYGYTF.